A selection of T cell receptor beta chains follows, all from one sample in a study of blood T cell repertoires in COVID-19. This table comes from immunoSEQ multiplex PCR, and its TCRdb copy is limited to in-frame clones, with some not included. The data show nearly 200,000 clones, roughly 79% seen once. The source material was peripheral blood. The receptors come from a human donor with acute or convalescent COVID-19. The donor label of this sample is uncertain. Each CDR3 is given with its conserved first and last residue. The D gene is left open where the match is weak. Size tells how often a clone was seen (once, few, many) or the class of an expanded clone, and some rows leave it out.

CDR3 | DNA | D | J | size | V
CAWSGAAFYGYTF | TGTGCCTGGAGTGGGGCAGCTTTCTATGGCTACACCTTC | - | TRBJ1-2 | many | TRBV30
CAWSRTAPGDGYTF | TGTGCCTGGTCTCGGACAGCCCCAGGGGATGGCTACACCTTC | - | TRBJ1-2 | - | TRBV30
CASKEGSNTEAFF | TGCGCCAGCAAGGAGGGGTCGAACACTGAAGCTTTCTTT | - | TRBJ1-1 | - | TRBV5-1
CASSGTGTSGIPTWTQYF | TGTGCCAGCAGCGGAACCGGGACTAGCGGGATCCCCACCTGGACGCAGTATTTT | TRBD2 | TRBJ2-3 | - | TRBV9
CASSLTGDSNQPQHF | TGTGCCAGCAGCCTGACAGGGGATAGCAATCAGCCCCAGCATTTT | TRBD1 | TRBJ1-5 | - | TRBV7-9
CASRTLLAGAYNEQFF | TGTGCCAGCAGGACCCTACTAGCGGGAGCCTACAATGAGCAGTTCTTC | TRBD2 | TRBJ2-1 | - | TRBV27
CASSLAPTGADVSNQPQHF | TGTGCCAGCAGCTTAGCCCCGACAGGGGCGGACGTGAGCAATCAGCCCCAGCATTTT | TRBD1 | TRBJ1-5 | - | TRBV7-9
CASNRLLNTEAFF | TGTGCCTCAAACCGACTCCTGAACACTGAAGCTTTCTTT | - | TRBJ1-1 | - | TRBV6-5
CASSFPTGGHQPQHF | TGTGCCAGCAGTTTCCCGACAGGGGGCCATCAGCCCCAGCATTTT | TRBD1 | TRBJ1-5 | - | TRBV28
CASSEAVLGENTIYF | TGTGCCAGCAGTGAAGCGGTGTTAGGGGAAAACACCATATATTTT | - | TRBJ1-3 | - | TRBV6-1
CASSPGQGDTEAFF | TGTGCCAGCAGCCCCGGACAGGGGGACACTGAAGCTTTCTTT | TRBD1 | TRBJ1-1 | - | TRBV7-9
CASTGNEQFF | TGCGCCAGCACCGGCAATGAGCAGTTCTTC | - | TRBJ2-1 | - | TRBV5-1
CASSRKKKQAHSNQPQHF | TGTGCCAGCAGCCGAAAGAAAAAACAGGCTCATAGCAATCAGCCCCAGCATTTT | - | TRBJ1-5 | - | TRBV11-3
CASSFRGTGLSGELFF | TGTGCCAGCAGTTTTCGCGGGACAGGGTTATCCGGGGAGCTGTTTTTT | TRBD1 | TRBJ2-2 | - | TRBV27
CASSSTSGTRETQYF | TGTGCCAGCAGCTCGACTAGCGGGACGCGGGAGACCCAGTACTTC | TRBD2 | TRBJ2-5 | - | TRBV7-9
CSAKAGPEQYF | TGCAGCGCCAAAGCGGGTCCCGAGCAGTACTTC | - | TRBJ2-7 | - | TRBV29-1
CASSNRQGRTGELFF | TGTGCCAGCAGTAACCGACAGGGGAGAACCGGGGAGCTGTTTTTT | TRBD1 | TRBJ2-2 | - | TRBV6-5
CASSEKDRADNSPLHF | TGTGCCAGCAGTGAAAAGGACAGGGCAGATAATTCACCCCTCCACTTT | TRBD1 | TRBJ1-6 | - | TRBV2
CASSAQVNTEAFF | TGTGCCAGCAGTGCACAGGTGAACACTGAAGCTTTCTTT | - | TRBJ1-1 | - | TRBV2
CASSWDTGGWEKLFF | TGTGCCAGCAGCTGGGACACAGGGGGGTGGGAAAAACTGTTTTTT | TRBD1 | TRBJ1-4 | once | TRBV5-5
CASSLNPRTSGTDTQYF | TGTGCCAGCAGCTTAAACCCTCGGACTAGCGGCACAGATACGCAGTATTTT | TRBD2 | TRBJ2-3 | - | TRBV7-3
CASSARQDENYGYTF | TGTGCCAGCAGCGCCCGACAGGACGAGAACTATGGCTACACCTTC | - | TRBJ1-2 | - | TRBV9
CASSLSEGYGYTF | TGTGCCAGCAGCTTATCAGAGGGCTATGGCTACACCTTC | - | TRBJ1-2 | - | TRBV7-3
CASSLAFGGVNGYTF | TGTGCCAGCAGCTTAGCGTTCGGAGGGGTGAATGGCTACACCTTC | - | TRBJ1-2 | - | TRBV7-9
CASRLAGGTDTQYF | TGTGCCAGCCGACTAGCGGGAGGTACAGATACGCAGTATTTT | TRBD2 | TRBJ2-3 | few | TRBV19
CAIGSGKSYNEQFF | TGTGCCATAGGTAGCGGGAAATCCTACAATGAGCAGTTCTTC | TRBD2 | TRBJ2-1 | - | TRBV10-3
CASSLYRVGSPLHF | TGTGCCAGCAGTTTGTACAGGGTAGGGTCACCCCTCCACTTT | - | TRBJ1-6 | once | TRBV27
CASSQEGPQGAGNTIYF | TGTGCCAGCAGCCAAGAAGGCCCGCAGGGGGCTGGAAACACCATATATTTT | TRBD1 | TRBJ1-3 | - | TRBV4-2
CASSLRLAGRYEQYF | TGTGCCAGCAGCTTGCGACTAGCGGGGAGGTACGAGCAGTACTTC | TRBD2 | TRBJ2-7 | - | TRBV5-6
CASSPSSGAFRQDEQYF | TGTGCCAGCTCACCAAGTAGCGGGGCATTTCGTCAGGACGAGCAGTACTTC | TRBD2 | TRBJ2-7 | once | TRBV18
CASSLWRDYNEQFF | TGCGCCAGCAGTCTATGGCGGGATTACAATGAGCAGTTCTTC | - | TRBJ2-1 | - | TRBV23-1
CAWSGPGPGELFF | TGTGCCTGGAGTGGCCCGGGTCCCGGGGAGCTGTTTTTT | - | TRBJ2-2 | - | TRBV30
CASSIDLSTAARVYNEQFF | TGTGCCAGTAGTATAGATCTATCCACCGCCGCGAGAGTCTACAATGAGCAGTTCTTC | - | TRBJ2-1 | - | TRBV19